These 27 T cell receptor beta chains came from one sample sequenced in a study of T cell responses to AZD1222 COVID-19 vaccine. Only in-frame clones appear in the TCRdb table, and some are missing; sequencing was by immunoSEQ multiplex PCR. The table shows some 170,000 clones, with roughly nine tenths occurring only once. Sample: peripheral blood, taken 28 days after the second AZD1222 dose. The receptors derive from an adult who received the AZD1222 COVID-19 vaccine.

The CDR3 bases are TGTGCCTGGAATCTTGAAAACCGGGACAGATCAAATTTTGAGCAGTACTTC. Its translation is CAWNLENRDRSNFEQYF. This rearrangement joins TRBV30 to TRBJ2-7; the match to TRBD1 covers 7 bases. Germline V gene data show CDR1 as GTSNPN and CDR2 as SVGIG (reference sequence). This CDR3 is built from 17 residues. After removal of 4 bases from V and 7 bases from J, the junction contained 22 bases not matched to a gene.

DNA for the CDR3: TGTGCCAGCAGCTTAGAATTGGTAAATCGAGGCGGAAACACCATATATTTT. Translating it yields CASSLELVNRGGNTIYF. The chain uses TRBV7-9 and TRBJ1-3; no clear D gene. V was trimmed by 1 base and J by 4 bases, leaving 17 bases between them. The CDR3 loop spans 17 amino acids. In germline, CDR1 is SEHNR, CDR2 FQNEAQ (reference sequence).

The chain carries TRBV12-3 or TRBV12-4 and TRBJ1-6; no firm D call. This CDR3 has 13 amino acids. V was pared by 2 bases and J by 7 bases, with 6 bases between. The CDR3 reads CASSLLPNSPLHF. The CDR3 nucleotides are TGTGCCAGCAGTTTACTACCCAATTCACCCCTCCACTTT.

The rearrangement links TRBV30 to TRBJ1-6; weak D call: TRBD1 (6 bases). V lost 4 bases and J lost 3, with 16 bases in between. The CDR3 sequence is 16 residues long. Germline values: CDR1 GTSNPN, CDR2 SVGIG (reference sequence). The CDR3: CAWTDRRGVYNSPLHF. The CDR3 nucleotides are TGTGCCTGGACCGACAGGAGGGGGGTCTATAATTCACCCCTCCACTTT.

This clone occurred a few times. This sequence joins TRBV5-4 and TRBJ2-1; 11 bases are shared with TRBD2. The CDR3 is 17 amino acids. Germline loops: CDR1 SGHNT, CDR2 YYREEE (reference sequence). The V and J ends lost 4 bases and 8 bases, in that order; junction bases with no gene match: 14. The CDR3, as DNA: TGTGCCAGCAGCCAATCCTTTAGCGGGGGGGCCTCGCATGAGCAGTTCTTC. Residues: CASSQSFSGGASHEQFF.

This clone has a single count. V gene TRBV7-3 combines with J gene TRBJ2-1; TRBD1 matches 11 bases. CDR3 length: 16 residues. Germline V gene lookup returns CDR1 SGHTA and CDR2 FQGTGA. The V and J ends lost 1 base and 2 bases, in that order; junction bases with no gene match: 1. This chain's CDR3 is CASSLRGQGAYNEQFF. The CDR3 nucleotides are TGTGCCAGCAGCTTAAGGGGACAGGGGGCCTACAATGAGCAGTTCTTC.

The CDR3 protein is CASSQDLGTLSGNTIYF. The CDR3 DNA sequence: TGTGCCAGCAGCCAAGATCTTGGGACACTCTCTGGAAACACCATATATTTT. The chain employs TRBV14 and TRBJ1-3, with a tentative D call TRBD1 (6 bases). Trimming took 0 bases from V and 0 from J, leaving 12 bases between them. The CDR3 contains 17 residues. Germline V gene data show CDR1 as SGHDN and CDR2 as FVKESK. Variable domain in full (rest from reference TRBV14 and TRBJ1-3): EAGVTQFPSHSVIEKGQTVTLRCDPISGHDNLYWYRRVMGKEIKFLLHFVKESKQDESGMPNNRFLAERTGGTYSTLKVQPAELEDSGVYFCASSQDLGTLSGNTIYFGEGSWLTVV.

The chain joins TRBV5-8 to TRBJ2-3; 9 bases line up with TRBD1. J gave up 5 bases and V 4 bases, and 5 bases lay outside the gene matches. Germline V lookup: CDR1 SGHTS, CDR2 YDEGEE. There are 14 residues in the CDR3. In DNA form, the CDR3 reads TGTGCCAGCAGCATCGGACAGGGGTTAGATACGCAGTATTTT. This sequence encodes CASSIGQGLDTQYF.

The chain joins TRBV11-2 to TRBJ1-4, with a tentative D call TRBD1 (6 bases). Trimming removed 6 bases at V and 7 bases at J, with 18 bases between. The CDR3 consists of 15 residues. Germline V CDR1 and CDR2: SGHAT, FQNNGV. The CDR3 protein is CASRPGGTIGEKLFF. The DNA of the CDR3 is TGTGCCAGCAGGCCAGGAGGGACAATAGGTGAAAAACTGTTTTTT.

The rearrangement joins TRBV7-5 to TRBJ1-5; the table assigns TRBD1, which was not confirmed against the DNA. TRBV7-5 is given as a pseudogene. The CDR3 sequence is 15 residues long. Here the CDR3 reads CARSLTITDNQPQHF. Here the CDR3 DNA reads TGTGCCAGAAGCTTAACAATCACAGACAATCAGCCCCAGCATTTT.

The chain combines TRBV5-6 with TRBJ1-1; no clear D gene. The CDR3 contains 15 residues. V lost 0 bases, J lost 0 bases, and 9 bases lay in between. Germline values: CDR1 SGHDT, CDR2 YYEEEE. CDR3 amino acids: CASSLALVVNTEAFF. The DNA of the CDR3 is TGTGCCAGCAGCTTGGCCTTGGTTGTGAACACTGAAGCTTTCTTT.

The CDR3 DNA reads TGTGCCAGCAGCTCCCCGTTCTCTGGAAACACCATATATTTT. Translating gives CASSSPFSGNTIYF. The chain recombines TRBV6-5 with TRBJ1-3, with D unclear. V was shortened by 6 bases and J by 0 bases, with 9 bases between the two germline ends. The CDR3 covers 14 residues. Germline V gives CDR1 MNHEY, CDR2 SVGAGI.

The chain combines TRBV19 with TRBJ1-2, with TRBD1 matching over 9 bases. This CDR3 has 15 amino acids. Germline loops: CDR1 LNHDA, CDR2 SQIVND (reference sequence). Trimming took 8 bases from V and 2 from J; bases not matched to a gene: 9. The CDR3 nucleotides read TGTGCCAGTCTTCCAACCGGGACAGGGAACTATGGCTACACCTTC. Amino acids: CASLPTGTGNYGYTF.

This chain joins TRBV30 and TRBJ2-2; tentative D call: TRBD1 (6 bases). V was clipped by 5 bases and J by 7 bases, with 11 bases between them. The CDR3 has 12 amino acids. Germline lookup yields CDR1 GTSNPN and CDR2 SVGIG (reference sequence). The CDR3 DNA reads TGTGCCTGGTCAGGGGTGTTCGGGGAGCTGTTTTTT. This gives the protein CAWSGVFGELFF.

This clone was detected only once. V usage is TRBV5-1 and J usage is TRBJ2-2; 9 bases agree with TRBD1. Germline values: CDR1 SGHRS, CDR2 YFSETQ. With V trimmed by 3 bases and J by 6 bases, 6 bases remained unmatched. The CDR3 covers 15 residues. CDR3 residues: CASSWGDRDAGELFF. Here the CDR3 DNA reads TGCGCCAGCAGCTGGGGGGACAGGGACGCCGGGGAGCTGTTTTTT.

The rearrangement links TRBV18 to TRBJ2-5, with TRBD1 as a possible D gene (6 bases). CDR1 is KGHSH and CDR2 is LQKENI in the germline V gene. V was shortened by 2 bases and J by 2 bases, with 12 bases between the two germline ends. CDR3 length: 15 residues. This chain's CDR3 is CASSPGRGGQETQYF. The CDR3 DNA reads TGTGCCAGCTCACCAGGCAGGGGTGGGCAAGAGACCCAGTACTTC.

The CDR3 sequence is CASSFGGIQETQYF. The CDR3 DNA is TGTGCCAGCAGCTTTGGGGGGATTCAAGAGACCCAGTACTTC. This chain connects TRBV11-3 to TRBJ2-5; a weak D match, TRBD2 (6 bases). V lost 3 bases to trimming and J lost 2 bases, with 10 bases between them. This CDR3 region has 14 residues. Looked up from germline, CDR1 is SGHNT and CDR2 is YENEEA.

This clone is a singleton in its sample. The gene calls are TRBV16 and TRBJ2-6; perhaps TRBD1 as D (6 bases). Trimming cost V 3 bases and J 2 bases, with 11 bases left between them. Germline loops: CDR1 KGHSY, CDR2 FQNENV. This CDR3 comprises 16 residues. The CDR3 DNA follows: TGTGCCAGCAGCCATCACAGGGACCCTGGGGCCAACGTCCTGACTTTC. Protein sequence: CASSHHRDPGANVLTF. The whole variable domain, filled in from reference TRBV16 and TRBJ2-6, reads GEEVAQTPKHLVRGEGQKAKLYCAPIKGHSYVFWYQQVLKNEFKFLISFQNENVFDETGMPKERFSAKCLPNSPCSLEIQATKLEDSAVYFCASSHHRDPGANVLTFGAGSRLTVL.

The chain employs TRBV24-1 and TRBJ2-2, with D hard to call. Germline CDR1 KGHDR, CDR2 SFDVKD. V was pared by 3 bases and J by 7 bases, with 11 bases between. The CDR3 contains 14 residues. CDR3 protein: CATSDTGRVGELFF. The CDR3 DNA sequence: TGTGCCACCAGTGATACCGGCCGGGTCGGGGAGCTGTTTTTT.

This clone was seen only once. The sample has other DNA sequences that encode this CDR3 too. The genes are TRBV5-1 and TRBJ1-1; D not resolved. Looked up from germline, CDR1 is SGHRS and CDR2 is YFSETQ. Trimming removed 0 bases at V and 0 bases at J, with 3 bases between. This CDR3 contains 13 residues. CDR3 DNA sequence: TGCGCCAGCAGCTTGGTCCTGAACACTGAAGCTTTCTTT. Translation gives CASSLVLNTEAFF. Full variable domain (outside the CDR3, taken from reference TRBV5-1 and TRBJ1-1): KAGVTQTPRYLIKTRGQQVTLSCSPISGHRSVSWYQQTPGQGLQFLFEYFSETQRNKGNFPGRFSGRQFSNSRSEMNVSTLELGDSALYLCASSLVLNTEAFFGQGTRLTVV.

V usage is TRBV4-1 and J usage is TRBJ2-7; 7 bases agree with TRBD2. V dropped 1 base and J dropped 0; count of bases not matched to a gene: 9. Germline CDR1 is MGHRA and CDR2 is YSYEKL. This CDR3 has 17 residues. The DNA for the CDR3 is TGCGCCAGCAGCCAAGCTTCCTTCGGGACTACCTCCTACGAGCAGTACTTC. This codes for CASSQASFGTTSYEQYF.

The chain carries TRBV29-1 and TRBJ1-3; no clear D gene. This CDR3 spans 13 amino acids. CDR1 is SQVTM, CDR2 ANQGSEA, per germline. Trimming removed 5 bases from V and 2 bases from J, with 10 bases in between. Here the CDR3 reads CSVLRDPGNTIYF. In DNA, the CDR3 is TGCAGCGTTTTGAGAGATCCTGGAAACACCATATATTTT.

This chain uses TRBV18 with TRBJ2-1; 14 nucleotides align to TRBD2. The germline gives CDR1 KGHSH, CDR2 LQKENI. This CDR3 is built from 15 residues. The V segment lost 6 bases and the J segment 6 bases; nucleotides outside the gene matches: 4. The CDR3 nucleotides read TGTGCCAGCTCCTCAGGACTAGCGGGAGGCAATGAGCAGTTCTTC. Its protein is CASSSGLAGGNEQFF.

The rearrangement links TRBV5-6 to TRBJ2-7; TRBD2 matches 11 bases. Germline CDR1 and CDR2: SGHDT and YYEEEE. This CDR3 region has 17 residues. The V and J ends lost 4 bases and 1 base, in that order; junction bases with no gene match: 10. CDR3 residues: CASSPASGGPKSYEQYF. The CDR3 DNA sequence: TGTGCCAGCAGCCCAGCTAGCGGGGGGCCGAAATCCTACGAGCAGTACTTC.

The genes are TRBV14 and TRBJ2-1; 7 nucleotides agree with TRBD1. The CDR3 covers 16 residues. Looked up from germline, CDR1 is SGHDN and CDR2 is FVKESK. The V and J ends lost 0 bases and 10 bases, in that order; junction bases with no gene match: 12. The CDR3 DNA reads as TGTGCCAGCAGCCAAGAGTTCGGACAGGTACTAGTCGAGCAGTTCTTC. This gives the protein CASSQEFGQVLVEQFF. The complete variable domain, with remaining parts taken from reference TRBV14 and TRBJ2-1, reads EAGVTQFPSHSVIEKGQTVTLRCDPISGHDNLYWYRRVMGKEIKFLLHFVKESKQDESGMPNNRFLAERTGGTYSTLKVQPAELEDSGVYFCASSQEFGQVLVEQFFGPGTRLTVL.

The table lists this clone with a few counts. V and J are TRBV10-1 and TRBJ2-3; D possibly matches TRBD1 or TRBD2 (6 bases each). Trimming shortened V by 6 bases and J by 2 bases, and 15 bases separated the two germline ends. The CDR3 is 15 residues long. Germline V gene lookup returns CDR1 WNHNN and CDR2 SYGVQD (reference sequence). The CDR3 region has the DNA TGCGCCAGCAGGGAGGGGGGAAATAACACAGATACGCAGTATTTT. This encodes CASREGGNNTDTQYF.

This sequence joins TRBV10-1 and TRBJ2-1, with D perhaps TRBD1 or TRBD2 (5 bases each). Looked up from germline, CDR1 is WNHNN and CDR2 is SYGVQD (reference sequence). V lost 4 bases and J lost 3, with 13 bases in between. The CDR3 is made up of 15 amino acids. CDR3 sequence: CASSGTGTNYNEQFF. In DNA, the CDR3 is TGCGCCAGCAGTGGCACCGGGACGAACTACAATGAGCAGTTCTTC.